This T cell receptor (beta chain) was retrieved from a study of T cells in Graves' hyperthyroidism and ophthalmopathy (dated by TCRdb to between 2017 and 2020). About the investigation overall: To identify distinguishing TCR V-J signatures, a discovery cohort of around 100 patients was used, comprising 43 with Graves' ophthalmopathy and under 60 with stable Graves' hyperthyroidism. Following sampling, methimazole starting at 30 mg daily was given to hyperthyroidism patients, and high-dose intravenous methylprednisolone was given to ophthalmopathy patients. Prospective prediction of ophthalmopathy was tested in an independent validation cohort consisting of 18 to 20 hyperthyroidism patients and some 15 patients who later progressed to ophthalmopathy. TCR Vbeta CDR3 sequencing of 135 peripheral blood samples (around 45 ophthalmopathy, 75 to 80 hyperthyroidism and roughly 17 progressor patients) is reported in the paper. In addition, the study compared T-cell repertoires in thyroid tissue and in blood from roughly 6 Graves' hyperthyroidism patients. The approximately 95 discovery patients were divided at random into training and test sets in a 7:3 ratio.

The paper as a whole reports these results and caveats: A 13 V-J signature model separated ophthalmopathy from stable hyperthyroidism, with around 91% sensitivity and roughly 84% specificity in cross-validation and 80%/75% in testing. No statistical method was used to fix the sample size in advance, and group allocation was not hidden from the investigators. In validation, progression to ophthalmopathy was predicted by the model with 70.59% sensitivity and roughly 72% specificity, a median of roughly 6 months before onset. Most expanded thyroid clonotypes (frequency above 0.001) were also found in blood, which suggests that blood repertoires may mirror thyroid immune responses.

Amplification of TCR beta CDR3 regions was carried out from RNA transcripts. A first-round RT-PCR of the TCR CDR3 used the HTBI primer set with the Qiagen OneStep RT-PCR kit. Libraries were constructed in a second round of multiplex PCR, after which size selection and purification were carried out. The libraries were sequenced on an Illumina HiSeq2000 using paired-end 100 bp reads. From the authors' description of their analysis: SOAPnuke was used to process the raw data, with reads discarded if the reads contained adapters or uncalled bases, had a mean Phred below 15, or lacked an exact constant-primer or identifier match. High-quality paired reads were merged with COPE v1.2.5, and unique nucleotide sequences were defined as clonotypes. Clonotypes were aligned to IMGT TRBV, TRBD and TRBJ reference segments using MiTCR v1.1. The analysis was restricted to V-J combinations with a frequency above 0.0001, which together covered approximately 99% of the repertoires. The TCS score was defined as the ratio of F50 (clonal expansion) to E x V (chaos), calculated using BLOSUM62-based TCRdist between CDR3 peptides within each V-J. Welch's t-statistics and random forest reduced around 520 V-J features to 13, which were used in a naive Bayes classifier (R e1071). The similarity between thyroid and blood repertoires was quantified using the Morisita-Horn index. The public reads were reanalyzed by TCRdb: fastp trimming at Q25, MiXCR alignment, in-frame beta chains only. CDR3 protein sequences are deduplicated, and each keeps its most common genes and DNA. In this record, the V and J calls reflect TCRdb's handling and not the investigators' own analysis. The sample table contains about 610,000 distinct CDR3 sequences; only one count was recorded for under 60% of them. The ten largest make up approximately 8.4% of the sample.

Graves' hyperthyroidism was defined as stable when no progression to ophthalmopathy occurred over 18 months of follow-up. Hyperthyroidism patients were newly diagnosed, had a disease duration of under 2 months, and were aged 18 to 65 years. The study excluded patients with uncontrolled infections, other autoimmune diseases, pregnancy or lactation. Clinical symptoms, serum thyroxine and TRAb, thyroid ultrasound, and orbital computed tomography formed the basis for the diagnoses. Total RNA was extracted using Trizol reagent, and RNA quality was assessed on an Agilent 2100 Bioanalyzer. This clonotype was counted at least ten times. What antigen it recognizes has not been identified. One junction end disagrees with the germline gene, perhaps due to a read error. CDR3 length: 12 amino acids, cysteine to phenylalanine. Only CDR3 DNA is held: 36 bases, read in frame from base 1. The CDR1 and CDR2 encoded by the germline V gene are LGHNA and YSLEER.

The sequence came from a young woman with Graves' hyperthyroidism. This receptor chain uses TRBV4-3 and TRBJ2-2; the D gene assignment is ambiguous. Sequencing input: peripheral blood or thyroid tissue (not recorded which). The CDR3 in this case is CASSQDRGELFF. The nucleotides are TGTGCCAGCAGCCAAGATCGGGGGGAGCTGTTTTTT.